This T cell receptor beta chain was obtained from a study of tumor-infiltrating lymphocytes in primary liver carcinoma. It was from roughly 20-30 mg of unsorted bulk tissue that RNA and DNA were co-extracted. The germline gives CDR1 SQVTM, CDR2 ANQGSEA. The CDR3 extends over 16 residues, inclusive of both ends. Constant-region priming of about 0.5 ug total RNA yielded TCR beta cDNA. Three-round nested multiplex PCR performed with slightly modified ARM-PCR produced the TCR beta libraries. Rounds one and two of PCR, each of about 10 cycles, were primed with TRBV1-TRBV30 forward primers and a C-beta reverse primer. TCRdb re-called the multiplex PCR reads through MiXCR, storing one row per CDR3 protein. The repertoire consists of about 48,000 distinct CDR3 sequences, with about three quarters occurring once and the leading ten covering approximately 30%. A remark on this clonotype: No antigen is known for it. This likely comes from a read error, as the CDR3 has no conserved phenylalanine or tryptophan at its end. The DNA is left out, because the CDR3 cannot be placed on it with certainty; the CDR3 is given as TCRdb lists it.

Study results and limitations: Relative to blood, tumors carried a significantly larger fraction of the repertoire in their top 250 clones (p = 0.039).

The sample comprised liver tumor tissue from sampling region 3. Subset indicated: tumor region T3, left-lateral pole. The TCR sequence derives from a man aged 40-49 years with primary liver carcinoma and hepatitis B virus infection. The chain couples TRBV29-1 to TRBJ2-1; TRBD2 reflects the table's D call only, with no check against the DNA. The CDR3 is CSVEDFRLAVNNERFL.